Listed below are T cell receptor beta chains from one sample, sequenced in a study of blood T cell repertoires in COVID-19. Generated by immunoSEQ multiplex PCR, the TCRdb table keeps only in-frame clones and is missing some. The profile shows about 81,000 clones, around 82% of them singletons. Input material: peripheral blood. These receptors originate from a man aged 55 to 69 with acute or convalescent COVID-19. Each CDR3 is given with its conserved first and last residue.

V gene	J gene	CDR3 protein
TRBV3-1/TRBV3-2	TRBJ2-1	CASSQYGTGNEQFF
TRBV30	TRBJ1-2	CAWSVTTGGFGYTF
TRBV7-2	TRBJ2-3	CASTLGGGGPDTQYF
TRBV7-2	TRBJ1-2	CASSLGQGDYGYTF
TRBV2	TRBJ1-1	CATIRGWLNTEAFF
TRBV6-6	TRBJ2-3	CASSYVRTSDVTQYF
TRBV19	TRBJ2-3	CASSPRLAGGVGTDTQYF
TRBV10-3	TRBJ1-6	CAIGSPNSPLHF
TRBV2	TRBJ1-5	CASSEAQGRNQPQHF
TRBV7-2	TRBJ1-3	CASSLKQGSGNTIYF
TRBV19	TRBJ1-5	CASSIETAYAYSNQPQHF
TRBV7-9	TRBJ2-7	CASSLVRYEQYF
TRBV6-2/TRBV6-3	TRBJ2-2	CASSVLAGNTGELFF
TRBV16	TRBJ1-4	CASRRNRGTNEKLFF
TRBV7-7	TRBJ2-6	CASSPGTSGANVLTF
TRBV30	TRBJ1-2	CAWYDRNYGYTF
TRBV7-6	TRBJ2-3	CASSVTGSDTQYF
TRBV4-1	TRBJ1-2	CASSPGQGHYGYTF
TRBV30	TRBJ2-7	CAWSPRAYEQYF
TRBV18	TRBJ1-1	CASSPDIQSRGTEAFF
TRBV7-9	TRBJ1-1	CASSPQGGGTGEKNTEAFF
TRBV7-2	TRBJ2-3	CASSLDPGTDTQYF
TRBV5-1	TRBJ2-3	CASSLARYLDTQYF
TRBV30	TRBJ2-1	CAVAGETYNEQFF